The rows below give T cell receptor beta chains drawn from one sample of a study of blood T cell repertoires in COVID-19. Data came from immunoSEQ multiplex PCR; TCRdb stores just in-frame clones and leaves some out. The sample yields 200,000 to 250,000 clones, 84% seen once. What was sequenced was PBMCs or T cells enriched from blood (not recorded which). The receptors were gathered from a woman aged 40-49 years who had recovered from COVID-19. The CDR3 runs from the conserved cysteine through the conserved F or W. The D gene is left open where the match is weak. Clone size is given for some rows only: seen once, a few or many times, or a class if the clone is expanded.

. TRBD1 TRBJ1-3 TRBV7-2 TGTGCCAGCAGCGAATTCCCACATTCGACAGGGGAGGGAAACACCATATATTTT CASSEFPHSTGEGNTIYF
. TRBD1 TRBJ1-2 TRBV18 TGTGCCAGCTCATCAGAACAGGGGGCTTACTATGGCTACACCTTC CASSSEQGAYYGYTF
. . TRBJ2-5 TRBV7-9 TGTGCCAGCAGCTTAACAGTGGCGGAGACCCAGTACTTC CASSLTVAETQYF
. TRBD2 TRBJ2-1 TRBV24-1 TGTGCCACCAGTGATATCCACGGGACTATCCCGCATGAGCAGTTCTTC CATSDIHGTIPHEQFF
. . TRBJ2-4 TRBV11-2 TGTGCCAGCAGCTCCCAGTACCTCTGGTACTTC CASSSQYLWYF
. TRBD2 TRBJ2-1 TRBV11-3 TGTGCCAGCAGCTTAGGGGTTATAGCGGGAAAAGTCTACAATGAGCAGTTCTTC CASSLGVIAGKVYNEQFF
few TRBD1 TRBJ1-2 TRBV6-5 TGTGCCAGCAGTAGGACAGGGATGAGCGGCTACACCTTC CASSRTGMSGYTF
. TRBD2 TRBJ2-7 TRBV25-1 TGTGCCAGCAGTTCGGCGGGAGGTTTGTACGAGCAGTACTTC CASSSAGGLYEQYF
. TRBD2 TRBJ2-7 TRBV11-2 TGTGCCAGCAGGGGACTAGCGGGAGTTCGTACCTTTGCCTACGAGCAGTACTTC CASRGLAGVRTFAYEQYF
. . TRBJ2-2 TRBV27 TGTGCCAGCAGTCCGTGGTACTTGTCTGGGGAGCTGTTTTTT CASSPWYLSGELFF
. . TRBJ1-2 TRBV2 TGTGCCAGCAGTGGGGACACCCTGGTTGGCTACACCTTC CASSGDTLVGYTF
. TRBD1 TRBJ1-2 TRBV6-5 TGTGCCAGCCGGGACAGGTACTATGGCTACACCTTC CASRDRYYGYTF
. . TRBJ2-2 TRBV28 TGTGCCAGCAGTTTGGGCGGGACGGGGACCGGGGAGCTGTTTTTT CASSLGGTGTGELFF
. TRBD1 TRBJ2-2 TRBV9 TGTGCCAGCAGACAGGGGGACACCGGGGAGCTGTTTTTT CASRQGDTGELFF
. . TRBJ2-1 TRBV6-4 TGTGCCAGCAGTGACGGGGTAGCGGCAAGCGATGAGCAGTTCTTC CASSDGVAASDEQFF
. TRBD2 TRBJ2-1 TRBV3-1/TRBV3-2 TGTGCCAGCAGCCAAGACAGCGGGAGACACAATGAGCAGTTCTTC CASSQDSGRHNEQFF
. . TRBJ2-5 TRBV5-4 TGTGCCAGCAGCTTGTCCAGGGTCCAAGAGACCCAGTACTTC CASSLSRVQETQYF
. . TRBJ1-1 TRBV11-2 TGTGCCAGCAGCTTAGATCGCAAGAGGGCTTTCTTT CASSLDRKRAFF
few TRBD1 TRBJ1-3 TRBV15 TGTGCCACCAATGCGGGAACAGGGGGCTCTGGAAACACCATATATTTT CATNAGTGGSGNTIYF
. . TRBJ2-2 TRBV7-3 TGTGCCAGCAGCTTAACAGACAGGCGGGACACCGGGGAGCTGTTTTTT CASSLTDRRDTGELFF
. . TRBJ1-1 TRBV29-1 TGCAGCGCCTTCGGAGGGACCAACACTGAAGCTTTCTTT CSAFGGTNTEAFF
. . TRBJ1-1 TRBV5-5 TGTGCCAGCAGCTTGGCACAGGGTGAGGGGAACACTGAAGCTTTCTTT CASSLAQGEGNTEAFF
few TRBD1 TRBJ2-1 TRBV10-1 TGCGCCAGCAGTGAAGACAGGGTGGGCAATGAGCAGTTCTTC CASSEDRVGNEQFF
. TRBD2 TRBJ2-3 TRBV2 TGTGCCAGCAGGGGGACTACCTCAGGGAGTACGCAGTATTTT CASRGTTSGSTQYF
once TRBD1 TRBJ2-1 TRBV11-3 TGTGCCAGCAGCTACGGGGACAGTCGCAATGAGCAGTTCTTC CASSYGDSRNEQFF
. . TRBJ1-6 TRBV2 TGTGCCAGCAGGGACAGTATTGCTTCACCCCTCCACTTT CASRDSIASPLHF
. TRBD1 TRBJ1-2 TRBV19 TGTGCCAGTAGTGAAAGGACAGGGATGGGCTACACCTTC CASSERTGMGYTF
once . TRBJ2-7 TRBV7-2 TGTGCCAGCAGCTTAGTAGGTGGTCCCACTGGCGGCGAGCAGTACTTC CASSLVGGPTGGEQYF
. TRBD1 TRBJ1-4 TRBV6-5 TGTGCCAGCAGGACAGGGGGCGCCGGTGAAAAACTGTTTTTT CASRTGGAGEKLFF
many . TRBJ1-2 TRBV19 TGTGCCATTCCCTGGAGGCCGTTTAACTATGGCTACACCTTC CAIPWRPFNYGYTF
. . TRBJ1-4 TRBV18 TGTGCCAGCTCTCCCATCACAGGGCGAACTAATGAAAAACTGTTTTTT CASSPITGRTNEKLFF
few TRBD1 TRBJ2-2 TRBV11-2 TGTGCCAGCAGGTCTCCTAGGGGGCGCACCGGGGAGCTGTTTTTT CASRSPRGRTGELFF
. . TRBJ1-3 TRBV3-1/TRBV3-2 TGTGCCAGCAGCCAAGCGGGGGGTGCTGGAAACACCATATATTTT CASSQAGGAGNTIYF
. . TRBJ1-4 TRBV4-1 TGCGCCAGCAGCCCTCTACGGACTAATGAAAAACTGTTTTTT CASSPLRTNEKLFF